This T cell receptor (beta chain) stems from a study of control samples from healthy donors and cancer patients. A single count supports this clone. V lost 2 bases and J lost 5; bases outside the gene matches: 8. Germline loops: CDR1 SGDLS, CDR2 YYNGEE. The length of the CDR3 is 16 residues. Profiled with immunoSEQ multiplex PCR; TCRdb holds only in-frame clones, not every one. The sample comprises 150,000 or so clones, under 95% of which are singletons, and more than 5% rests with the top ten. The origin of this receptor is a man between 18 and 35 years old in good health. Sequencing was performed on blood. V gene TRBV9 combines with J gene TRBJ2-5; 11 bases line up with TRBD1. The CDR3, as DNA: TGTGCCAGCAGCGTTGCCGGGACAGGGGGAATGGAGACCCAGTACTTC. It translates to CASSVAGTGGMETQYF.